The 32 T cell receptor beta chains below come from one sample, sequenced in a study of blood T cells in healthy people across ages. Using a J-beta primer mix together with a sample-barcoded 5' primer, a second PCR was run for about 6 to 12 cycles. One entry per CDR3 protein, called by TCRdb with MiXCR from the 5' RACE reads. The sample has 450,000 to 650,000 distinct CDR3 sequences, less than 25% seen once. These records were also assigned to another study, of T cells of mothers and their children.

Sequencing was done on a sample of blood. The receptor set was obtained from a boy younger than 18 in good health.

The genes are TRBV7-2 and TRBJ2-5, with D hard to call. TRBJ2-7 explains the end of the DNA better; the J call may be wrong. In germline, CDR1 is SGHTA, CDR2 FQGNSA. This CDR3 has 13 residues. Here the CDR3 DNA reads TGTGCCAGCAGCCCAAGTGGGCTTTACGAGCAGTACTTC. It is translated as CASSPSGLYEQYF.

This rearrangement joins TRBV5-4 to TRBJ2-7; tentatively, D is TRBD2 (7 bases). V lost 4 bases to trimming and J lost 5 bases, with 16 bases between them. The CDR3 loop spans 14 amino acids. Germline assignment: CDR1 SGHNT and CDR2 YYREEE (reference sequence). The CDR3 loop is CASSPTRGLDEQYF. CDR3 in DNA: TGTGCCAGCAGCCCCACGCGGGGGCTAGACGAGCAGTACTTC.

V is TRBV28 and J is TRBJ2-7; D remains ambiguous. Germline values: CDR1 MDHEN, CDR2 SYDVKM. V was trimmed by 5 bases and J by 0 bases, leaving 14 bases between them. There are 15 residues in the CDR3. Here the CDR3 reads CASSGRYASSYEQYF. The CDR3 DNA reads TGTGCCAGCAGTGGACGTTACGCGAGCTCCTACGAGCAGTACTTC. The whole variable domain, filled in from reference TRBV28 and TRBJ2-7, reads DVKVTQSSRYLVKRTGEKVFLECVQDMDHENMFWYRQDPGLGLRLIYFSYDVKMKEKGDIPEGYSVSREKKERFSLILESASTNQTSMYLCASSGRYASSYEQYFGPGTRLTVT.

The V gene is TRBV6-2 or TRBV6-3, the J gene TRBJ2-5; D is perhaps TRBD1 or TRBD2 (5 bases each). Gene TRBJ2-7 matches the end of the DNA better, so the J call may be wrong. CDR3 length equals 16 residues. The germline CDR1 and CDR2 sequences are MNHEY and SVGEGT. The CDR3, as DNA: TGTGCCAGCAGTTCAGCCCCCGGGACCAGACCCCACGAGCAGTACTTC. This sequence encodes CASSSAPGTRPHEQYF.

This clonotype was picked up a small number of times. The gene calls are TRBV20-1 and TRBJ2-7, with D unresolved. Germline V gene data show CDR1 as DFQATT and CDR2 as SNEGSKA (reference sequence). Trimming shortened V by 3 bases and J by 2 bases, and 11 bases separated the two germline ends. The CDR3 loop spans 13 amino acids. CDR3 sequence (DNA): TGCAGTGCTAGCAGTAGGAGCCCCTACGAGCAGTACTTC. Amino acids: CSASSRSPYEQYF.

The genes are TRBV14 and TRBJ2-7; D is perhaps TRBD1 or TRBD2 (5 bases each). V shed 5 bases and J shed 5 bases, with 19 bases lying between them. The V gene's germline CDR1 is SGHDN and CDR2 FVKESK. The CDR3 runs 15 residues. The chain's CDR3 is CASSKTRQPGHEQYF. CDR3 nucleotides: TGTGCCAGCAGCAAGACACGACAGCCGGGACACGAGCAGTACTTC. Drawing the rest from reference TRBV14 and TRBJ2-7, the complete variable domain is EAGVTQFPSHSVIEKGQTVTLRCDPISGHDNLYWYRRVMGKEIKFLLHFVKESKQDESGMPNNRFLAERTGGTYSTLKVQPAELEDSGVYFCASSKTRQPGHEQYFGPGTRLTVT.

The gene calls are TRBV29-1 and TRBJ2-1; TRBD2 might be the D (6 bases). This CDR3 comprises 15 residues. Germline CDR1 SQVTM, CDR2 ANQGSEA. Trimming took 6 bases from V and 7 from J, leaving 22 bases between them. In nucleotides, the CDR3 is TGCAGCGTCTCGGGATCGAGACTAGTCTATAATGAGCAGTTCTTC. It specifies CSVSGSRLVYNEQFF.

This clonotype has ten or more counts. The chain carries TRBV5-6 and TRBJ1-5; no definite D call. The CDR3 runs 14 residues. Per the germline V gene, CDR1 is SGHDT and CDR2 is YYEEEE. V was trimmed by 0 bases and J by 9 bases, leaving 13 bases between them. The CDR3 nucleotides read TGTGCCAGCAGCTTGGATTACAAGATTTGGCCCCAGCATTTT. Protein product: CASSLDYKIWPQHF.

The CDR3 here is CASSPGGLIQYF. The CDR3 DNA follows: TGTGCCAGCAGCCCAGGGGGGCTCATTCAGTACTTC. V usage is TRBV12-3 or TRBV12-4 and J usage is TRBJ2-4, with D tentatively TRBD1 (7 bases). This CDR3 has 12 residues. Trimming took off 6 bases at V and 9 bases at J, with 12 bases between the two ends.

This clonotype was counted between two and nine times. J is TRBJ1-2 and V is TRBV29-1; 7 bases match TRBD1. V lost 4 bases to trimming and J lost 6 bases; unmatched junction nucleotides: 5. The CDR3 contains 12 residues. Germline-derived CDR1 and CDR2 are SQVTM and ANQGSEA. The CDR3 DNA reads TGCAGCGTTGGTGACAGGGTGGATGGCTACACCTTC. This encodes CSVGDRVDGYTF. Drawing the rest from reference TRBV29-1 and TRBJ1-2, the complete variable domain is SAVISQKPSRDICQRGTSLTIQCQVDSQVTMMFWYRQQPGQSLTLIATANQGSEATYESGFVIDKFPISRPNLTFSTLTVSNMSPEDSSIYLCSVGDRVDGYTFGSGTRLTVV.

V and J are TRBV28 and TRBJ2-7, with TRBD1 identical over 7 bases. The CDR3 spans 15 residues. Unmatched junction bases numbered 11, after V lost 6 bases and J lost 3 bases. The V gene's germline CDR1 is MDHEN and CDR2 SYDVKM. This CDR3 is CASREPGQRGYEQYF. As DNA, the CDR3 is TGTGCCAGCAGGGAACCGGGACAGAGGGGCTACGAGCAGTACTTC.

The rearrangement links TRBV12-3 or TRBV12-4 to TRBJ2-1; D is uncertain. V shed 6 bases and J shed 2 bases, with 14 bases lying between them. The CDR3 contains 15 residues. Written as DNA, the CDR3 is TGTGCCAGCAGCTGGGGAAACCCACCCTACAATGAGCAGTTCTTC. Translating it yields CASSWGNPPYNEQFF.

This chain joins TRBV5-1 and TRBJ2-3; D remains unclear. CDR3 size: 15 residues. Germline loops: CDR1 SGHRS, CDR2 YFSETQ. Trimming stripped 1 base from V and 2 bases from J, with 11 bases between. The CDR3: CASSLNWEYTDTQYF. CDR3 nucleotides: TGCGCCAGCAGCTTGAATTGGGAATACACAGATACGCAGTATTTT.

J is TRBJ1-4 and V is TRBV7-9; D unresolved. Germline V gene sequence: CDR1 SEHNR, CDR2 FQNEAQ (reference sequence). This CDR3 is built from 14 residues. V was clipped by 3 bases and J by 7 bases, with 12 bases between them. The CDR3 DNA reads TGTGCCAGCAGCTTGGATTTAGCTGGTGAAAAACTGTTTTTT. It yields the protein CASSLDLAGEKLFF.

The chain uses TRBV28 and TRBJ2-7; 8 bases align to TRBD2. The DNA end is more similar to TRBJ2-5, so the J call may be wrong. CDR3 length: 15 residues. Germline-derived CDR1 and CDR2 are MDHEN and SYDVKM. CDR3 residues: CASSFTGGIGETQYF. For the CDR3, the DNA is TGTGCCAGCAGTTTTACGGGGGGGATAGGGGAGACCCAGTACTTC.

The rearrangement links TRBV6-5 to TRBJ1-4, with a weak D call TRBD1 (5 bases). CDR3 length: 13 residues. V gave up 2 bases and J gave up 8 bases, with 9 bases separating them. Germline V CDR1 and CDR2: MNHEY, SVGAGI. In DNA form, the CDR3 reads TGTGCCAGCAGTTACGGACATCGGGAAAAACTGTTTTTT. Its translation: CASSYGHREKLFF.

V and J are TRBV29-1 and TRBJ2-7, with D tentatively TRBD2 (6 bases). Germline V gene lookup returns CDR1 SQVTM and CDR2 ANQGSEA. The CDR3 contains 16 residues. Trimming took off 4 bases at V and 3 bases at J, with 22 bases between the two ends. The CDR3: CSVVNRPGLENYEQYF. CDR3 bases: TGCAGCGTTGTTAACAGACCGGGACTGGAAAACTACGAGCAGTACTTC.

This clonotype was observed a few times. The chain couples TRBV30 to TRBJ2-1; tentatively, D is TRBD2 (7 bases). The germline V gene encodes CDR1 GTSNPN and CDR2 SVGIG (reference sequence). V lost 2 bases to trimming and J lost 2 bases, with 13 bases between them. The CDR3 contains 15 residues. CDR3 nucleotides: TGTGCCTGGAGTATCGCGGGGGCTACCTACAATGAGCAGTTCTTC. Its translation is CAWSIAGATYNEQFF.

This chain uses TRBV9 with TRBJ2-1; 8 nucleotides agree with TRBD2. The CDR3 totals 17 residues. V shed 0 bases, J shed 4 bases, and the junction held 9 bases outside the gene matches. In germline, CDR1 is SGDLS, CDR2 YYNGEE. CDR3 protein: CASSVGLARLGYNEQFF. The CDR3 DNA reads TGTGCCAGCAGCGTAGGACTAGCGAGGTTAGGTTACAATGAGCAGTTCTTC. The full variable domain, its missing parts supplied by reference TRBV9 and TRBJ2-1, is DSGVTQTPKHLITATGQRVTLRCSPRSGDLSVYWYQQSLDQGLQFLIQYYNGEERAKGNILERFSAQQFPDLHSELNLSSLELGDSALYFCASSVGLARLGYNEQFFGPGTRLTVL.

The chain combines TRBV18 with TRBJ2-1; the D call may be TRBD1 or TRBD2 (5 bases each). Germline V lookup: CDR1 KGHSH, CDR2 LQKENI. This CDR3 spans 14 amino acids. V was trimmed by 3 bases and J by 15 bases, leaving 21 bases between them. CDR3 in DNA: TGTGCCAGCTCACCCCGGGACCGTGCGAACCGGTGGTTCTTC. It translates to CASSPRDRANRWFF.

J is TRBJ2-1 and V is TRBV7-3; D is uncertain. Per the germline V gene, CDR1 is SGHTA and CDR2 is FQGTGA. CDR3 size: 15 residues. V dropped 5 bases and J dropped 2 bases, with 13 bases sitting between them. Here the CDR3 DNA reads TGTGCCAGCAGCACTGACAACCAGCCCTACAATGAGCAGTTCTTC. Protein: CASSTDNQPYNEQFF. The full variable domain, with the rest looked up from reference TRBV7-3 and TRBJ2-1, is GAGVSQTPSNKVTEKGKYVELRCDPISGHTALYWYRQSLGQGPEFLIYFQGTGAADDSGLPNDRFFAVRPEGSVSTLKIQRTERGDSAVYLCASSTDNQPYNEQFFGPGTRLTVL.

The chain combines TRBV7-6 with TRBJ2-3, with 10 bases lining up with TRBD2. CDR1 is SGHVS, CDR2 FNYEAQ, per germline. Trimming cost V 1 base and J 0 bases; bases outside gene matches: 13. The CDR3 has 20 amino acids. The CDR3: CASSLVAGGSLLYSTDTQYF. Written as DNA, the CDR3 is TGTGCCAGCAGCTTAGTAGCGGGAGGTTCCCTCCTGTATAGCACAGATACGCAGTATTTT. Together with reference TRBV7-6 and TRBJ2-3, the CDR3 gives the full variable domain: GAGVSQSPRYKVTKRGQDVALRCDPISGHVSLYWYRQALGQGPEFLTYFNYEAQQDKSGLPNDRFSAERPEGSISTLTIQRTEQRDSAMYRCASSLVAGGSLLYSTDTQYFGPGTRLTVL.

This clonotype has a handful of counts. The chain recombines TRBV10-3 with TRBJ2-7, with D hard to call. This CDR3 region has 11 residues. V lost 5 bases and J 3 bases, leaving 5 bases between the germline ends. Per the germline V gene, CDR1 is ENHRY and CDR2 is SYGVKD. DNA for the CDR3: TGTGCCATCAGTCCCAGCTACGAGCAGTACTTC. Translating gives CAISPSYEQYF.

The J gene is TRBJ2-7, the V gene TRBV7-9; 9 bases match TRBD2. V lost 7 bases and J lost 3; bases outside the gene matches: 7. In germline, CDR1 is SEHNR, CDR2 FQNEAQ (reference sequence). The CDR3 has 14 amino acids. The CDR3 is CASTSGLASYEQYF. In DNA, the CDR3 is TGTGCCAGCACCTCAGGACTAGCGAGCTACGAGCAGTACTTC.

The chain has TRBV28 and TRBJ2-5, with D perhaps matching TRBD2 (7 bases). This CDR3 region has 14 residues. CDR1 and CDR2 (germline): MDHEN, SYDVKM. Trimming cost V 5 bases and J 5 bases, with 15 bases left between them. The CDR3 sequence: CASSPMGGPETQYF. In DNA, the CDR3 is TGTGCCAGCAGTCCCATGGGGGGGCCGGAGACCCAGTACTTC.

The chain carries TRBV3-1 and TRBJ2-5, with a possible D match to TRBD2 (6 bases). CDR1 is LGHDT, CDR2 YNNKEL, per germline (reference sequence). The V end lost 0 bases, the J end lost 4 bases, and 12 bases lay between the germline ends. The CDR3 is made up of 15 amino acids. CDR3 nucleotide sequence: TGTGCCAGCAGCCAAGATCTCGGCGGGGCAGAGACCCAGTACTTC. Residues: CASSQDLGGAETQYF.

This clonotype was counted a few times. V usage is TRBV5-1 and J usage is TRBJ2-5; tentative D call: TRBD1 (6 bases). The end of the DNA is better explained by TRBJ2-7, so the J call may be wrong. The CDR3 sequence is 14 residues long. Germline V lookup: CDR1 SGHRS, CDR2 YFSETQ. As DNA, the CDR3 is TGCGCCAGCAGCTGGCAGGACAGCTCCTACGAGCAGTACTTC. Its translation: CASSWQDSSYEQYF.

A few counts support this clonotype. The V call is TRBV29-1, the J call TRBJ2-3; 10 bases fit TRBD2. V lost 8 bases, J lost 5 bases, and 4 bases stayed unmatched. Germline CDR1 is SQVTM and CDR2 is ANQGSEA. This CDR3 region has 12 residues. The CDR3 region has the DNA TGCAGCTCTAGCGGGAGAGGAGATACGCAGTATTTT. This gives the protein CSSSGRGDTQYF.

This chain links TRBV6-5 with TRBJ2-5, with 12 bases that match TRBD2. The CDR3 covers 16 residues. Looked up from germline, CDR1 is MNHEY and CDR2 is SVGAGI. V lost 4 bases and J lost 9; bases outside the gene matches: 12. In DNA, the CDR3 is TGTGCCAGCAGTTCACTACGGACTAGCGGGGACCGGGCCCAGTACTTC. Protein sequence: CASSSLRTSGDRAQYF.

This clonotype was seen more than once but under ten times. The rearrangement links TRBV14 to TRBJ1-2, with D perhaps TRBD1 (5 bases). Germline V gene lookup returns CDR1 SGHDN and CDR2 FVKESK. This CDR3 has 13 amino acids. Deletions cut 4 bases from V and 4 bases from J, with 10 bases between. DNA for the CDR3: TGTGCCAGCAGCCCTCGACAGCTCTATGGCTACACCTTC. The encoded protein is CASSPRQLYGYTF.

This chain connects TRBV7-3 to TRBJ2-1; 10 positions match TRBD2. The CDR3 is 17 residues long. CDR1 and CDR2 (germline): SGHTA, FQGTGA. Trimming cost V 6 bases and J 9 bases; bases outside gene matches: 17. The CDR3 nucleotides are TGTGCCAGCAGTTTAGTGGCCAGCGGGAGGGCCAGAGCTGAGCAGTTCTTC. Its protein is CASSLVASGRARAEQFF.

This clonotype was seen more than once but under ten times. The chain recombines TRBV7-9 with TRBJ1-1, with D possibly matching TRBD1 (6 bases). This CDR3 comprises 17 residues. CDR1 is SEHNR, CDR2 FQNEAQ, per germline (reference sequence). The V end was cut by 3 bases, the J end by 3 bases, with 20 bases between. CDR3 sequence (DNA): TGTGCCAGCAGCTTCCCCTCCGGGGGGGGCGGTTACACTGAAGCTTTCTTT. This codes for CASSFPSGGGGYTEAFF.